This T cell receptor (beta chain) was obtained from a study of CD8+CD57+ T cells in acquired aplastic anemia. Across the whole study: The study obtained an average of 3.2 ug of DNA from sorted CD4+ and CD8+ cells.

Researchers used genomic DNA as the template to profile TCR beta VDJ and CDR3. TCRdb re-derived calls from the reads in MiXCR, one entry per CDR3 protein. The sample holds 200,000 to 300,000 distinct CDR3 sequences; 82% are singletons and the top ten take about 41%. Patients chosen for sequencing had shown CD8+CD57+ cell expansion by flow cytometry. The study, taken as a whole, reports: Comparison of patients with controls identified around 28 shared CD8+ CDR3 sequences. The study found no significant CD8+ Simpson's diversity difference between patients and controls.

As for this clonotype: Its antigen remains unknown.

Germline V CDR1 and CDR2: KGHDR, SFDVKD. This CDR3 spans 15 amino acids. Trimming removed 5 bases from V and 7 bases from J; junction bases left unmatched: 12. The clonotype comes from a human donor with aplastic anemia. The chain couples TRBV24-1 to TRBJ1-1; TRBD1 matches 7 bases. Sequencing input: sorted CD4+, CD8+, or CD8+CD57+ T cells (not recorded which) from PBMCs. In DNA form, the CDR3 reads TGTGCCACCAGTGGGGGAACCGGGACAGCCATTGAAGCTTTCTTT. Translation gives CATSGGTGTAIEAFF.